The 5 T cell receptor beta chains in this list originate from one sample, sequenced in a study of PD-L1 blockade in urothelial cancer. Time point denoted: peripheral blood 6 weeks after treatment start. The table came from immunoSEQ multiplex PCR; TCRdb's copy has only in-frame clones and leaves some out. The table has roughly 100,000 clones, around four fifths seen once. The material was PBMCs, obtained around atezolizumab (anti-PD-L1) treatment. These receptors were taken from a man in his 70s with urothelial cancer.

This sequence joins TRBV4-3 and TRBJ2-6, with D tentatively TRBD1 (6 bases). The CDR3 covers 15 residues. Germline V gene sequence: CDR1 LGHNA, CDR2 YSLEER. The V and J ends lost 0 bases and 10 bases respectively, with 13 bases between them. The chain's CDR3 is CASSQDQAGDNVLTF. The DNA for the CDR3 is TGCGCCAGCAGCCAAGATCAGGCAGGGGATAACGTCCTGACTTTC.

The rearrangement joins TRBV7-8 to TRBJ2-5, with 7 nucleotides matching TRBD2. After removal of 1 base from V and 3 bases from J, the junction contained 8 bases not matched to a gene. CDR1 is SGHVS, CDR2 FQNEAQ, per germline. This CDR3 region has 16 residues. The CDR3 DNA reads TGTGCCAGCAGCTTAGAGGTGTTTGCGGGGGAAGAGACCCAGTACTTC. The encoded protein is CASSLEVFAGEETQYF.

The chain employs TRBV6-6 and TRBJ2-5; D is uncertain. CDR3 length: 12 residues. Trimming shortened V by 5 bases and J by 3 bases, and 7 bases separated the two germline ends. Germline CDR1 is MNHNY and CDR2 is SVGAGI (reference sequence). CDR3 nucleotides: TGTGCCAGCAGTCTAACCGAAGAGACCCAGTACTTC. This encodes CASSLTEETQYF.

The J gene is TRBJ2-2, the V gene TRBV5-4; TRBD2 matches at 7 bases. CDR3 length equals 16 residues. The V gene's germline CDR1 is SGHNT and CDR2 YYREEE (reference sequence). Trimming cost V 4 bases and J 2 bases; bases outside gene matches: 8. CDR3 DNA sequence: TGTGCCAGCAGCCCCGGACTAGACGATAACACCGGGGAGCTGTTTTTT. It translates to CASSPGLDDNTGELFF.

The V call is TRBV9, the J call TRBJ2-7; TRBD2 matches at 7 bases. This CDR3 has 15 amino acids. The V and J ends lost 4 bases and 6 bases, in that order; junction bases with no gene match: 13. Germline CDR1 SGDLS, CDR2 YYNGEE. CDR3: CASSPQSVGGGEQYF. The DNA of the CDR3 is TGTGCCAGCAGCCCCCAGTCGGTGGGGGGGGGCGAGCAGTACTTC.